Only a few counts were recorded for the clone carrying this T cell receptor (beta chain). The data belong to a study of T-cell reconstitution after alpha-beta-depleted transplantation in children. The TCRbeta library incorporated unique molecular identifiers. Each CDR3 protein gets one entry after TCRdb re-called the PCR reads with MiXCR. The data hold more than 200,000 distinct CDR3 sequences, with around 9.7% observed a single time. V gave up 3 bases and J gave up 1 base, with 6 bases separating them. This CDR3 has 14 amino acids. From germline, CDR1 is LNHDA and CDR2 SQIVND (reference sequence). Specimen: PBMCs from the stem cell graft donor, collected from the stem cell graft. The genes are TRBV19 and TRBJ2-2; D not resolved. The source is a human donor who donated a stem cell graft to a child with SCID. The CDR3, as DNA: TGTGCCAGTAGTATCGGTCTGAACACCGGGGAGCTGTTTTTT. This codes for CASSIGLNTGELFF.